These T cell receptor beta chains were read from a single sample in a study of T cell responses to AZD1222 COVID-19 vaccine. The protocol was immunoSEQ multiplex PCR, while the TCRdb copy is restricted to in-frame clones and leaves out a portion. Among some 130,000 clones listed, about 90% were seen once. The sequenced sample was peripheral blood, obtained on day 0 of AZD1222 vaccination. The source is an adult in good health. Each CDR3 is given with its conserved first and last residue. D genes are given only for firm matches. Clone size is stated in some rows and not others, as once, few, many or a class when expanded.

>TRBJ1-5|TRBD1|.|TRBV28
TGTGCCAGCAGTTTCGGGACAGCCGATCAGCCCCAGCATTTT
CASSFGTADQPQHF
>TRBJ2-7|.|.|TRBV27
TGTGCCAGCCTCAGGGAGGGGGCCTCCTCCTACGAGCAGTACTTC
CASLREGASSYEQYF
>TRBJ2-5|.|.|TRBV30
TGTGCCTGGAGTGCCGCCCCGGGCGAAGAGACCCAGTACTTC
CAWSAAPGEETQYF
>TRBJ2-3|.|.|TRBV30
TGTGCCTGGACCAACGGGGGAAAAACAGATACGCAGTATTTT
CAWTNGGKTDTQYF
>TRBJ1-3|.|.|TRBV7-2
TGTGCCAGCAGCCCCCCGGGGCGCTCTGGAAACACCATATATTTT
CASSPPGRSGNTIYF
>TRBJ2-3|TRBD2|.|TRBV6-5
TGTGCCAGCAGTTACGGGTCTAGCGGGGGCACAGATACGCAGTATTTT
CASSYGSSGGTDTQYF
>TRBJ2-1|TRBD1|.|TRBV6-2/TRBV6-3
TGTGCCAGCAGCCCATGGGACAGGGGATACAATGAGCAGTTCTTC
CASSPWDRGYNEQFF
>TRBJ1-5|.|.|TRBV19
TGTGCCAGTATGGGGGAACAGTCGAATCAGCCCCAGCATTTT
CASMGEQSNQPQHF
>TRBJ2-2|TRBD1|.|TRBV24-1
TGTGCCACCAGTGATCCGGACAGGGTGAACACCGGGGAGCTGTTTTTT
CATSDPDRVNTGELFF
>TRBJ1-1|.|.|TRBV5-1
TGCGCCAGCAGTAATCTGCAGGGGTCCCGCACTGAAGCTTTCTTT
CASSNLQGSRTEAFF
>TRBJ1-6|TRBD1|.|TRBV18
TGTGCCAGCTCATCAATACAGGGGGCCGATAATTCACCCCTCCACTTT
CASSSIQGADNSPLHF
>TRBJ2-3|.|once|TRBV5-1
TGCGCCAGCAGCCGCTCCGGGGCCACCGGTACGGATACGCAGTATTTT
CASSRSGATGTDTQYF
>TRBJ1-5|.|.|TRBV11-3
TGTGCCAGCAGACCTAAGGGGGGGGATCAGCCCCAGCATTTT
CASRPKGGDQPQHF
>TRBJ1-2|.|.|TRBV7-9
TGTGCCAGCAGCTTAGATTTATCCTATGGCTACACCTTC
CASSLDLSYGYTF
>TRBJ1-2|TRBD1|.|TRBV10-3
TGTGCCATCAGTGTAACCGGGACAGGGGGGGACTATGGCTACACCTTC
CAISVTGTGGDYGYTF
>TRBJ1-2|.|once|TRBV19
TGTGCCAGTAGCAGGGTAGGGGAAGAAAAAAACTATGGCTACACCTTC
CASSRVGEEKNYGYTF
>TRBJ1-2|.|once|TRBV5-6
TGTGCCAGCAGCGGCAGCGCAGGGTTCTATGGCTACACCTTC
CASSGSAGFYGYTF
>TRBJ1-5|TRBD1|.|TRBV24-1
TGTGCCACCAGTGATTACAGACAGGGCATTAGCAATCAGCCCCAGCATTTT
CATSDYRQGISNQPQHF
>TRBJ2-1|TRBD1|.|TRBV28
TGTGCCAGCAGCTTAACAGGGGGCGCTTACAATGAGCAGTTCTTC
CASSLTGGAYNEQFF
>TRBJ1-3|TRBD1|.|TRBV5-1
TGCGCCAGCAGCCCTCAGGGGGCGGTCGGAAACACCATATATTTT
CASSPQGAVGNTIYF
>TRBJ1-2|TRBD1|.|TRBV27
TGTGCCAGCAGTCCCAGGGGGGAGATCTATGGCTACACCTTC
CASSPRGEIYGYTF
>TRBJ1-1|.|.|TRBV5-4
TGTGCCAGCAGCTCGGACAGAGGCCTGAACACTGAAGCTTTCTTT
CASSSDRGLNTEAFF
>TRBJ2-5|.|once|TRBV6-5
TGTGCCAGCAGTTCCCGGAAACAAGAGACCCAGTACTTC
CASSSRKQETQYF
>TRBJ1-2|.|.|TRBV7-9
TGTGCCAGCAGCTTAGACGCCGGGTGGGGTGGTGATGGCTACACCTTC
CASSLDAGWGGDGYTF
>TRBJ2-7|.|few|TRBV7-2
TGTGCCAGCAGCCCCCGGGAGTATCCCTACGAGCAGTACTTC
CASSPREYPYEQYF
>TRBJ1-3|.|.|TRBV6-5
TGTGCCGGGGGAGACAAACAGAGCTCTGGAAACACCATATATTTT
CAGGDKQSSGNTIYF
>TRBJ1-4|.|.|TRBV7-9
TGTGCCAGCAGCTTCAGTTACAGGGTCGTTAGTGAAAAACTGTTTTTT
CASSFSYRVVSEKLFF
>TRBJ2-1|.|.|TRBV19
TGTGCCAGTAGCAGACCGGGACTTGGGCACAATGAGCAGTTCTTC
CASSRPGLGHNEQFF
>TRBJ1-1|.|.|TRBV9
TGTGCCAGCAGCACTTCGGGGGTGAACACTGAAGCTTTCTTT
CASSTSGVNTEAFF
>TRBJ2-7|.|once|TRBV5-1
TGCGCCAGCAGCTTGGGCTACGAGCAGTACTTC
CASSLGYEQYF
>TRBJ1-3|.|.|TRBV6-5
TGTGCCAGCAACAGGGCCGCTCTCTCTGGAAACACCATATATTTT
CASNRAALSGNTIYF
>TRBJ2-5|.|once|TRBV2
TGTGCCAGCAGTGAATTACGATCGGAGACCCAGTACTTC
CASSELRSETQYF
>TRBJ2-1|TRBD1|.|TRBV6-5
TGTGCCAGCAGTTACGGGGGACAGGGGATCAATGAGCAGTTCTTC
CASSYGGQGINEQFF
>TRBJ1-1|.|once|TRBV7-9
TGTGCCAGCAGCTTAGCGGGGGGGGCGGAAGCTTTCTTT
CASSLAGGAEAFF
>TRBJ2-7|.|.|TRBV3-1/TRBV3-2
TGTGCCAGCAGCCAAGATAGGGGGCAGTACTTC
CASSQDRGQYF
>TRBJ1-2|.|.|TRBV13
TGTGCCAGCAGCCTAGGCGGGGGCTCCTTCTATGGCTACACCTTC
CASSLGGGSFYGYTF
>TRBJ2-7|TRBD1|.|TRBV6-6
TGTGCCAGCAGAATCGGACAGGGCTCCTACGAGCAGTACTTC
CASRIGQGSYEQYF
>TRBJ1-1|.|.|TRBV29-1
TGCAGCGTAGGGACCCCCGAAGCTTTCTTT
CSVGTPEAFF
>TRBJ1-5|.|.|TRBV27
TGTGCCAGCAGTGGGTCTGGGGGCAATCAGCCCCAGCATTTT
CASSGSGGNQPQHF
>TRBJ1-1|TRBD1|.|TRBV5-1
TGCGCCAGCACCGTTTTCGCGGGGACAGGAAGATTGAACACTGAAGCTTTCTTT
CASTVFAGTGRLNTEAFF
>TRBJ1-1|.|.|TRBV5-4
TGTGCCAGCAGCCTAGGCGGTCAAGGGATCTCGGGGACTGAAGCTTTCTTT
CASSLGGQGISGTEAFF
>TRBJ1-2|TRBD1|.|TRBV5-6
TGTGCCAGCAGCTTGGCAGGGGGGGACTATGGCTACACCTTC
CASSLAGGDYGYTF
>TRBJ1-2|.|.|TRBV20-1
TGCAGTGCTGGAGAACGAGGCTACACCTTC
CSAGERGYTF
>TRBJ1-1|.|.|TRBV19
TGTGCCAGTAGTATAGCACTCCGGTTGGACACTGAAGCTTTCTTT
CASSIALRLDTEAFF
>TRBJ1-3|TRBD1|once|TRBV9
TGTGCCAGCAGCACAGGGGGGACAGGGGCCTCTGGAAACACCATATATTTT
CASSTGGTGASGNTIYF
>TRBJ1-2|.|.|TRBV7-2
TGTGCCAGCAGCTTACAGTCGCTGAGGGGCTACACCTTC
CASSLQSLRGYTF
>TRBJ1-4|.|.|TRBV11-1
TGTGCCAGCAGCCCTTTTGGGGCGACGTTTGAAAAACTGTTTTTT
CASSPFGATFEKLFF
>TRBJ1-2|.|.|TRBV28
TGTGCCAGCAGTTTAAGCTTCACTCTTAACTATGGCTACACCTTC
CASSLSFTLNYGYTF
>TRBJ1-5|.|.|TRBV7-9
TGTGCCAGCAGCTTAGGGGCCAATCAGCCCCAGCATTTT
CASSLGANQPQHF
>TRBJ1-1|.|.|TRBV12-5
TGTGCTAGTGGTTTGGCCGGTAGAACTGAAGCTTTCTTT
CASGLAGRTEAFF
>TRBJ2-5|TRBD2|.|TRBV20-1
TGCAGTGCTAGTGAAGTGTGGAGCGGGGGTAGGGAGACCCAGTACTTC
CSASEVWSGGRETQYF
>TRBJ2-3|TRBD2|.|TRBV5-4
TGTGCCAGCAGCTTGGCTAGCGGCACCGGCATAGATACGCAGTATTTT
CASSLASGTGIDTQYF
>TRBJ2-1|.|.|TRBV6-4
TGTGCCAGCAGTGAACAGGGGAGGTCGGACAATGAGCAGTTCTTC
CASSEQGRSDNEQFF
>TRBJ1-1|.|.|TRBV2
TGTGCCAGCAGTGTACAAGGTAACACTGAAGCTTTCTTT
CASSVQGNTEAFF
>TRBJ2-6|.|once|TRBV15
TGTGCCACCAGCAGATCAAGGGGTCGACCGAGCTCTGGGGCCAACGTCCTGACTTTC
CATSRSRGRPSSGANVLTF
>TRBJ1-3|.|.|TRBV19
TGTGCCAGTATGGATTTCGGAGACACCATATATTTT
CASMDFGDTIYF
>TRBJ1-1|.|.|TRBV12-1
TGTGCCAGCAGCTCCTTTTGGGGGGGGGAGGATGGCACTGAAGCTTTCTTT
CASSSFWGGEDGTEAFF